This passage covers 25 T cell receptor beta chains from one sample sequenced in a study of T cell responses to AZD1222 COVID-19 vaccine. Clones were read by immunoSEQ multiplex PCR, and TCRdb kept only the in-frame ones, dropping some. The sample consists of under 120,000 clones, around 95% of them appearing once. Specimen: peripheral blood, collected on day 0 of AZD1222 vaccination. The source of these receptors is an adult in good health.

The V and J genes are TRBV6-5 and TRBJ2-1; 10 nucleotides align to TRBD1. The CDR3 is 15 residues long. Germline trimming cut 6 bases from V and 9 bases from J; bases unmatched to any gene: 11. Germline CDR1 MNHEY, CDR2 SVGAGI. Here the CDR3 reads CASRSGTGAGGEQFF. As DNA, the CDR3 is TGTGCCAGCAGGTCCGGGACAGGGGCGGGCGGTGAGCAGTTCTTC.

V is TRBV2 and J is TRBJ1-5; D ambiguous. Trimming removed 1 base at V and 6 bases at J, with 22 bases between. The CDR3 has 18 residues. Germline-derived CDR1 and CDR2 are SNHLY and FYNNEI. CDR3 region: CASSEEDRLGVPLQPQHF. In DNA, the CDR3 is TGTGCCAGCAGTGAAGAGGATCGCTTAGGAGTCCCGCTTCAGCCCCAGCATTTT.

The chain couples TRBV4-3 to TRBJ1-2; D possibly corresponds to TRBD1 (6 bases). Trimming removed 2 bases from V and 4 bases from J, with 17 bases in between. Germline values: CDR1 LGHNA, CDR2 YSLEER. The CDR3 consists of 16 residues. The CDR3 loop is CASSQTTGPIGYGYTF. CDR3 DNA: TGCGCCAGCAGCCAAACGACAGGACCCATCGGCTATGGCTACACCTTC.

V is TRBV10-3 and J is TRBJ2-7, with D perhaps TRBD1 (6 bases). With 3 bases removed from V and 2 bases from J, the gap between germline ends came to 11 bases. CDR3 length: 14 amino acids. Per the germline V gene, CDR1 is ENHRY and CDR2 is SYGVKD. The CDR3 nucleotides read TGTGCCATCAGTGAACAGGGCCCTACCTACGAGCAGTACTTC. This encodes CAISEQGPTYEQYF.

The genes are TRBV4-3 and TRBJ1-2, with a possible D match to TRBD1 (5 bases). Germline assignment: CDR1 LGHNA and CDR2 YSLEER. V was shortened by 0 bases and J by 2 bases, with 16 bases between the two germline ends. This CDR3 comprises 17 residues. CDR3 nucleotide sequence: TGCGCCAGCAGCCAAGATGTGAACCGGGGCTTGAACTATGGCTACACCTTC. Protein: CASSQDVNRGLNYGYTF.

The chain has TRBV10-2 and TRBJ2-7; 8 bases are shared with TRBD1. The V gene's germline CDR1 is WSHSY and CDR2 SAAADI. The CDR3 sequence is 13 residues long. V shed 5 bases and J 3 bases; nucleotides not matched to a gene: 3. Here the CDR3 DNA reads TGCGCCAGCAGTACAGGGGGTTTCTACGAGCAGTACTTC. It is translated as CASSTGGFYEQYF.

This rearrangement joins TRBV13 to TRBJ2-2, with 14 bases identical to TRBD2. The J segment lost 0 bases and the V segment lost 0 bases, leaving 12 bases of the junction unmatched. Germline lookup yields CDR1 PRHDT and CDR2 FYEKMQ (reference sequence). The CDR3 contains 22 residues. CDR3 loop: CASSLGLGTSGGHLTNTGELFF. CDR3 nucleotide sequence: TGTGCCAGCAGCTTAGGCTTGGGGACTAGCGGGGGACACCTTACGAACACCGGGGAGCTGTTTTTT.

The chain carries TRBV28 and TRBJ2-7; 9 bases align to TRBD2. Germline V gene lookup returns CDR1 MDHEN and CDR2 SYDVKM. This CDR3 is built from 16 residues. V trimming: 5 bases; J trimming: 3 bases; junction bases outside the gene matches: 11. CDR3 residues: CASSLTLGLADYEQYF. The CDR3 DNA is TGTGCCAGCAGTCTCACCCTGGGACTAGCCGACTACGAGCAGTACTTC.

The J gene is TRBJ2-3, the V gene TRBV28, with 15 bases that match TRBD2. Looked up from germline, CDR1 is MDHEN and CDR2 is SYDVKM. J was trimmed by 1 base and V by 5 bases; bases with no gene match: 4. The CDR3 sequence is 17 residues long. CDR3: CASSPWTSGGGTDTQYF. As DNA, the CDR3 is TGTGCCAGCAGTCCTTGGACTAGCGGGGGGGGCACAGATACGCAGTATTTT. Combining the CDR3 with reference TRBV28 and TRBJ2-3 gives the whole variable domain DVKVTQSSRYLVKRTGEKVFLECVQDMDHENMFWYRQDPGLGLRLIYFSYDVKMKEKGDIPEGYSVSREKKERFSLILESASTNQTSMYLCASSPWTSGGGTDTQYFGPGTRLTVL.

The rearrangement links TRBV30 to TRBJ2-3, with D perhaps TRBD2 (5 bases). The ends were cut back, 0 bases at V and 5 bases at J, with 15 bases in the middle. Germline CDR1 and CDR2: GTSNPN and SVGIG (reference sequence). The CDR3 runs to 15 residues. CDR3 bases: TGTGCCTGGAGTGTAGGTTTGAGGGCGGGAGATACGCAGTATTTT. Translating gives CAWSVGLRAGDTQYF.

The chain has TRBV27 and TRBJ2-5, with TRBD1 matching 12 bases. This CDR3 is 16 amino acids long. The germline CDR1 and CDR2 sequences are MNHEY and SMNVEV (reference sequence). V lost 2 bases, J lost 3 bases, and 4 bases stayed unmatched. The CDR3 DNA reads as TGTGCCAGCAGTTTAGGGACAGGGGGCATCGAAGAGACCCAGTACTTC. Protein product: CASSLGTGGIEETQYF.

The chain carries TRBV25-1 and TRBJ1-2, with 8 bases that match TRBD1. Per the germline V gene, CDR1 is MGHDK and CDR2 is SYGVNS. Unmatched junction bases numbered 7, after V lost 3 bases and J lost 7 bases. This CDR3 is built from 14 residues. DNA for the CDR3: TGTGCCAGCAGTGATTCGGACAGGGTAGTTGGCTACACCTTC. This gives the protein CASSDSDRVVGYTF.

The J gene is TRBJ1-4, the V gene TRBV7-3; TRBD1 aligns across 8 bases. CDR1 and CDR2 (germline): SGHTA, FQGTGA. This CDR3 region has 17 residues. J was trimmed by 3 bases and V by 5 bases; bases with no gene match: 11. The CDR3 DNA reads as TGTGCCAGCAGCAGGGGGCCCCCGGACAGGGCTAATGAAAAACTGTTTTTT. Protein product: CASSRGPPDRANEKLFF.

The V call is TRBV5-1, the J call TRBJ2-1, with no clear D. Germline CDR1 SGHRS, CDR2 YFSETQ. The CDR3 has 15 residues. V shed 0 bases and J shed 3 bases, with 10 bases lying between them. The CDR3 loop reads CASSLGSTVYNEQFF. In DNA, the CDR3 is TGCGCCAGCAGCTTGGGGTCTACGGTCTACAATGAGCAGTTCTTC.

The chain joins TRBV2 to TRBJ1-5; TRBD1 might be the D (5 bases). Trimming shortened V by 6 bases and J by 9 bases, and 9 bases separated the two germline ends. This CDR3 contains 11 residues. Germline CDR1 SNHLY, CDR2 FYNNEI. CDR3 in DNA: TGTGCCAGCAGGTCGGGGGGGCCCCAGCATTTT. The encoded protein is CASRSGGPQHF.

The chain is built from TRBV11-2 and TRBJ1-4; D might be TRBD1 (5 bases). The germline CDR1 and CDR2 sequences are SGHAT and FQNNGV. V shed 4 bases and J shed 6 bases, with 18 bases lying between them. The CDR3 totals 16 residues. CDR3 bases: TGTGCCAGCAGCTCCACCCCCGCCAGGGAAGATGAAAAACTGTTTTTT. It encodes CASSSTPAREDEKLFF.

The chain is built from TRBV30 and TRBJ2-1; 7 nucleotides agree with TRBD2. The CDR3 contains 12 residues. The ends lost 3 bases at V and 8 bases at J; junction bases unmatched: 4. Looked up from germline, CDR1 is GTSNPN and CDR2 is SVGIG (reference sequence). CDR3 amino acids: CAWSRLAYEQFF. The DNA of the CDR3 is TGTGCCTGGAGCCGACTAGCCTATGAGCAGTTCTTC.

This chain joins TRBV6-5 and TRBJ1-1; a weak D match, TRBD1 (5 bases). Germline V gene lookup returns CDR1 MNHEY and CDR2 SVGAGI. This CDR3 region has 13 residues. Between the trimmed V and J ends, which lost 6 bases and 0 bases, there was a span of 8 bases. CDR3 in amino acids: CASRAGLNTEAFF. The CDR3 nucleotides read TGTGCCAGCAGGGCAGGGTTGAACACTGAAGCTTTCTTT.

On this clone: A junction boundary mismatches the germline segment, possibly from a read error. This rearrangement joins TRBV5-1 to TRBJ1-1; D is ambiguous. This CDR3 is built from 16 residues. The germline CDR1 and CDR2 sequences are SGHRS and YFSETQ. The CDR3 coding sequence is TGCGCCACCAGCATCGGCCCTTTGGCCAGGTGGGCTGAAGCTTTCTTT. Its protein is CATSIGPLARWAEAFF.

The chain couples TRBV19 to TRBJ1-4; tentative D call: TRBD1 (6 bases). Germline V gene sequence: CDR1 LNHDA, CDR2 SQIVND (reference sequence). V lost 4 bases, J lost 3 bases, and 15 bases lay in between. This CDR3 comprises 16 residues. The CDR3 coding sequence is TGTGCCAGTAGTACAGACTCAGGGGCCTCTAATGAAAAACTGTTTTTT. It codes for CASSTDSGASNEKLFF.

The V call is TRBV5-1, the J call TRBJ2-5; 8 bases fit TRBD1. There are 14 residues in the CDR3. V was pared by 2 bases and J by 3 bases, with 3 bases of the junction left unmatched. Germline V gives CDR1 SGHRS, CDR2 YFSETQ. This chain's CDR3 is CASSFQGAKETQYF. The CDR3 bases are TGCGCCAGCAGCTTCCAGGGGGCTAAAGAGACCCAGTACTTC.

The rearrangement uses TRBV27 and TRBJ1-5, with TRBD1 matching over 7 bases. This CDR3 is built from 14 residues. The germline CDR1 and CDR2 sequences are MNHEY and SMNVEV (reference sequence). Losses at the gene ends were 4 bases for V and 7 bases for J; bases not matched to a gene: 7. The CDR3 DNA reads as TGTGCCAGCAGTTCGACAGGGATTGACCAGCCCCAGCATTTT. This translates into CASSSTGIDQPQHF.

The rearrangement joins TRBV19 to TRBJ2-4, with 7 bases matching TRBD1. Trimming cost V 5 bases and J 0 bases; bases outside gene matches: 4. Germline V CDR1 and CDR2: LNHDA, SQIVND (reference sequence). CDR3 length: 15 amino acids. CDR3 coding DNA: TGTGCCAGTAGTGACACAGGGGTAGCCAAAAACATTCAGTACTTC. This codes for CASSDTGVAKNIQYF.

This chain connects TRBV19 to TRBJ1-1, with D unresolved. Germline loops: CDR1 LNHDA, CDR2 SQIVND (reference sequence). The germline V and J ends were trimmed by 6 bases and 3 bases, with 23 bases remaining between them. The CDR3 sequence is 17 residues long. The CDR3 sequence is CASRWSGQVSWDTEAFF. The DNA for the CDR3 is TGTGCCAGTAGGTGGTCCGGGCAGGTGAGCTGGGACACTGAAGCTTTCTTT. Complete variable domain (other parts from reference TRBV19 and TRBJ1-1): DGGITQSPKYLFRKEGQNVTLSCEQNLNHDAMYWYRQDPGQGLRLIYYSQIVNDFQKGDIAEGYSVSREKKESFPLTVTSAQKNPTAFYLCASRWSGQVSWDTEAFFGQGTRLTVV.

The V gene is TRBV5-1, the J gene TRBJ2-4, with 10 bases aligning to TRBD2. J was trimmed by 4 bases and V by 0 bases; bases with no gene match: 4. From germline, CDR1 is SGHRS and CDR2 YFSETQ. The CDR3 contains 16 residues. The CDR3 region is CASSLATSGIKNIQYF. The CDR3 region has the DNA TGCGCCAGCAGCTTGGCCACTAGCGGGATTAAAAACATTCAGTACTTC.